The 29 T cell receptor beta chains presented below share a single source sample, sequenced in a study of blood T cell repertoires in COVID-19 (TCRdb year 2020). The protocol used for the library was the immunoSEQ multiplex PCR assay. TCRdb obtained this table from immuneACCESS and retained in-frame rearrangements with V and J assigned. These tables miss some clones; where compared with another copy, unresolved V genes account for less than half of the shortfall, and the remainder is unexplained. This sample is represented by fewer than 500,000 clones; around 90% of them were singletons. Roughly 0.7% of the sample is taken by the ten largest. Sequenced sample: PBMCs or T cells enriched from blood (not recorded which). The source of these receptors is a woman between 18 and 29 years old who had recovered from COVID-19.

The genes are TRBV10-1 and TRBJ1-6; 12 nucleotides line up with TRBD1. Losses at the gene ends were 7 bases for V and 7 bases for J; bases not matched to a gene: 11. The CDR3 totals 17 residues. The germline CDR1 and CDR2 sequences are WNHNN and SYGVQD (reference sequence). CDR3: CASIFMGTGGLNSPLHF. In nucleotides, the CDR3 is TGCGCCAGCATCTTCATGGGGACAGGGGGCCTCAATTCACCCCTCCACTTT.

The chain combines TRBV6-2 or TRBV6-3 with TRBJ2-7; 7 positions match TRBD2. V lost 2 bases and J lost 2; bases outside the gene matches: 0. CDR1 and CDR2 (germline): MNHEY, SVGEGT. The CDR3 runs 13 residues. Here the CDR3 DNA reads TGTGCCAGCAGTTACGGGAGGGCCTACGAGCAGTACTTC. It codes for CASSYGRAYEQYF.

The rearrangement links TRBV10-3 to TRBJ1-2, with a tentative D call TRBD1 (6 bases). V shed 6 bases and J shed 7 bases, with 15 bases lying between them. Germline CDR1 and CDR2: ENHRY and SYGVKD. CDR3 size: 13 residues. In nucleotides, the CDR3 is TGTGCCATCAGGCACGGGGGGCTGGGTGGCTACACCTTC. This translates into CAIRHGGLGGYTF.

The rearrangement uses TRBV5-1 and TRBJ1-1; the match to TRBD1 covers 7 bases. Per germline, CDR1 SGHRS and CDR2 YFSETQ. With V trimmed by 3 bases and J by 6 bases, 14 bases remained unmatched. The CDR3 is 16 residues long. For the CDR3, the DNA is TGCGCCAGCAGCTACACGGCGGCAACAGGGGAAGCTGAAGCTTTCTTT. Translating it yields CASSYTAATGEAEAFF.

The V call is TRBV9, the J call TRBJ2-7; 7 bases align to TRBD2. V shed 0 bases, J shed 6 bases, and the junction held 9 bases outside the gene matches. The CDR3 sequence is 15 residues long. CDR1 is SGDLS and CDR2 is YYNGEE in the germline V gene. CDR3 loop: CASSVGPGGSTEQYF. Here the CDR3 DNA reads TGTGCCAGCAGCGTAGGCCCCGGGGGGAGCACCGAGCAGTACTTC.

This chain uses TRBV5-1 with TRBJ2-7; D is possibly TRBD2 (5 bases). V lost 5 bases and J 2 bases, leaving 11 bases between the germline ends. The CDR3 covers 13 residues. Germline V gene sequence: CDR1 SGHRS, CDR2 YFSETQ. Here the CDR3 reads CASRRVGAYEQYF. CDR3 in DNA: TGCGCCAGCAGGAGGGTAGGAGCCTACGAGCAGTACTTC. Based on the CDR3 plus reference TRBV5-1 and TRBJ2-7, the full variable domain is KAGVTQTPRYLIKTRGQQVTLSCSPISGHRSVSWYQQTPGQGLQFLFEYFSETQRNKGNFPGRFSGRQFSNSRSEMNVSTLELGDSALYLCASRRVGAYEQYFGPGTRLTVT.

The V gene is TRBV7-2, the J gene TRBJ2-1; 9 bases agree with TRBD2. CDR3 size: 17 residues. Looked up from germline, CDR1 is SGHTA and CDR2 is FQGNSA. V lost 2 bases, J lost 14 bases, and 19 bases stayed unmatched. CDR3: CASSLKGLADLRRKKFF. In nucleotides, the CDR3 is TGTGCCAGCAGCTTAAAGGGACTAGCAGATTTAAGGAGGAAAAAGTTCTTC.

This clone was picked up a small number of times. The V gene is TRBV7-2, the J gene TRBJ1-2, with TRBD1 matching 8 bases. Germline V lookup: CDR1 SGHTA, CDR2 FQGNSA. The V gene end was trimmed by 7 bases and the J gene end by 3 bases; junction bases not matched to a gene: 13. The CDR3 is 16 amino acids. CDR3 loop: CASTLHPGGNDYGYTF. The CDR3 DNA follows: TGTGCCAGCACCCTCCACCCAGGGGGCAATGACTATGGCTACACCTTC.

The gene calls are TRBV7-8 and TRBJ1-3, with D unresolved. CDR1 is SGHVS and CDR2 is FQNEAQ in the germline V gene. The CDR3 length is 14 residues. Trimming left V 3 bases short and J 0 bases short, with 6 bases between. The CDR3 region has the DNA TGTGCCAGCAGCTTTGGCCCCTCTGGAAACACCATATATTTT. Protein: CASSFGPSGNTIYF.

The chain is built from TRBV27 and TRBJ1-2; tentatively, D is TRBD1 (6 bases). The germline V gene encodes CDR1 MNHEY and CDR2 SMNVEV (reference sequence). The V gene lost 8 bases and the J gene lost 2 bases, with 9 bases spanning the gap. This CDR3 is 12 amino acids long. CDR3 sequence reads: CASGTGNYGYTF. CDR3 DNA sequence: TGTGCCAGCGGAACAGGGAACTATGGCTACACCTTC.

This chain joins TRBV7-6 and TRBJ2-1; D perhaps matches TRBD1 (5 bases). The CDR3 covers 15 residues. V was cut by 5 bases and J by 0 bases, with 11 bases left in between. CDR1 is SGHVS and CDR2 is FNYEAQ in the germline V gene. Written as DNA, the CDR3 is TGTGCCAGCAGCCCAGGGTATCGCTCCTACAATGAGCAGTTCTTC. It encodes CASSPGYRSYNEQFF.

The chain links TRBV30 to TRBJ1-6, with a possible D match to TRBD1 (6 bases). CDR3 length: 13 amino acids. V was clipped by 5 bases and J by 8 bases, with 13 bases between them. In germline, CDR1 is GTSNPN, CDR2 SVGIG (reference sequence). The CDR3 DNA is TGTGCCTGGGACTGGGGGCTTGATTCACCCCTCCACTTT. Amino acids: CAWDWGLDSPLHF.

J is TRBJ2-2 and V is TRBV5-1, with 7 nucleotides matching TRBD1. V dropped 4 bases and J dropped 6; count of bases not matched to a gene: 6. Germline assignment: CDR1 SGHRS and CDR2 YFSETQ. This CDR3 region has 14 residues. The CDR3 here is CASSTGQSSGELFF. The CDR3, as DNA: TGCGCCAGCAGCACGGGACAGTCCTCCGGGGAGCTGTTTTTT.

In nucleotides, the CDR3 is TGCAGCGCCGGGGAGGGACACAATAAAGATGGCTACACCTTC. Amino acid sequence: CSAGEGHNKDGYTF. J is TRBJ1-2 and V is TRBV29-1, with D maybe TRBD1 (6 bases). This CDR3 spans 14 amino acids. The V gene's germline CDR1 is SQVTM and CDR2 ANQGSEA. Trimming cost V 7 bases and J 6 bases, with 21 bases left between them.

V and J are TRBV6-4 and TRBJ1-6; D gene unclear. The V gene lost 8 bases and the J gene lost 7 bases, with 18 bases spanning the gap. The CDR3 has 15 amino acids. Looked up from germline, CDR1 is MRHNA and CDR2 is SNTAGT. The CDR3 bases are TGTGCCAGCCGACCGGAAGGATACGGGAATTCACCCCTCCACTTT. It specifies CASRPEGYGNSPLHF.

The chain uses TRBV5-4 and TRBJ1-2; D is possibly TRBD1 (5 bases). Looked up from germline, CDR1 is SGHNT and CDR2 is YYREEE (reference sequence). V lost 0 bases and J lost 2, with 11 bases in between. This CDR3 spans 15 amino acids. In DNA, the CDR3 is TGTGCCAGCAGCTTGGTCCCGGGGGGGAACTATGGCTACACCTTC. Translating gives CASSLVPGGNYGYTF.

This clone appeared once. V usage is TRBV24-1 and J usage is TRBJ1-4, with 10 positions matching TRBD1. The CDR3 covers 18 residues. J was trimmed by 1 base and V by 3 bases; bases with no gene match: 7. Looked up from germline, CDR1 is KGHDR and CDR2 is SFDVKD. CDR3 DNA: TGTGCCACCAGTGATCCCCGTGGACAGGGGGGAACTAATGAAAAACTGTTTTTT. It translates to CATSDPRGQGGTNEKLFF.

The CDR3 nucleotides read TGTGCCAGCAGCTTGGATACTCGGGGGGATGAGCAGTTCTTC. Its protein product is CASSLDTRGDEQFF. The chain joins TRBV7-9 to TRBJ2-1; 7 nucleotides align to TRBD2. Germline V CDR1 and CDR2: SEHNR, FQNEAQ (reference sequence). V was clipped by 3 bases and J by 8 bases; unmatched bases: 7. The CDR3 consists of 14 residues. Supplemented by reference TRBV7-9 and TRBJ2-1, the full variable domain reads DTGVSQNPRHKITKRGQNVTFRCDPISEHNRLYWYRQTLGQGPEFLTYFQNEAQLEKSRLLSDRFSAERPKGSFSTLEIQRTEQGDSAMYLCASSLDTRGDEQFFGPGTRLTVL.

This rearrangement joins TRBV24-1 to TRBJ2-3; the D gene is possibly TRBD1 (6 bases). The germline V gene has CDR1 KGHDR and CDR2 SFDVKD. V dropped 3 bases and J dropped 0 bases, with 18 bases sitting between them. The CDR3 covers 18 residues. DNA of the CDR3: TGTGCCACCAGTGATCCCCCAGGGGCACGATCTAGCACAGATACGCAGTATTTT. This sequence encodes CATSDPPGARSSTDTQYF.

This clone was recorded only once. This specimen includes other DNA sequences encoding the same CDR3. V and J are TRBV6-5 and TRBJ1-6; D remains ambiguous. This CDR3 is 13 amino acids long. Trimming shortened V by 0 bases and J by 7 bases, and 4 bases separated the two germline ends. Looked up from germline, CDR1 is MNHEY and CDR2 is SVGAGI. The CDR3 loop reads CASSYSSNSPLHF. The CDR3 bases are TGTGCCAGCAGTTACTCCTCCAATTCACCCCTCCACTTT.

The chain is built from TRBV14 and TRBJ1-1; D gene uncertain. The CDR3 spans 13 residues. Germline CDR1 reads SGHDN; CDR2 reads FVKESK. The V and J ends lost 6 bases and 3 bases respectively, with 11 bases between them. The DNA for the CDR3 is TGTGCCAGCAGTCTAATGGTAGACACTGAAGCTTTCTTT. Translated: CASSLMVDTEAFF.

The chain carries TRBV2 and TRBJ2-7; 7 bases are a match to TRBD1. The CDR3 length is 16 residues. The V segment lost 4 bases and the J segment 0 bases; nucleotides outside the gene matches: 9. Germline V lookup: CDR1 SNHLY, CDR2 FYNNEI. The CDR3 nucleotides are TGTGCCAGCAGTGGGCATACGGACAGGAGCTCCTACGAGCAGTACTTC. Translating it yields CASSGHTDRSSYEQYF.

The chain is built from TRBV23-1 and TRBJ2-2; 10 bases line up with TRBD1. TRBV23-1 is noted as an ORF with a role that remains uncertain. Losses at the gene ends were 5 bases for V and 5 bases for J; bases not matched to a gene: 2. This CDR3 spans 14 amino acids. Written as DNA, the CDR3 is TGCGCCAGCAGTAGGACAGGGGGAACCGGGGAGCTGTTTTTT. The encoded protein is CASSRTGGTGELFF.

The rearrangement joins TRBV28 to TRBJ2-3, with D perhaps matching TRBD1 (5 bases). This CDR3 contains 18 residues. Germline V gene data show CDR1 as MDHEN and CDR2 as SYDVKM. V lost 4 bases and J lost 1, with 21 bases in between. The CDR3 protein is CASSYIEITGTGTDTQYF. In nucleotides, the CDR3 is TGTGCCAGCAGTTACATTGAAATCACAGGCACGGGCACAGATACGCAGTATTTT.

This sequence joins TRBV5-1 and TRBJ1-1; the D is unclear. Trimming took off 3 bases at V and 7 bases at J, with 13 bases between the two ends. The germline CDR1 and CDR2 sequences are SGHRS and YFSETQ. The CDR3 covers 13 residues. The chain's CDR3 is CASSSLKEGEAFF. In DNA form, the CDR3 reads TGCGCCAGCAGCTCCCTTAAGGAGGGTGAAGCTTTCTTT.

The chain employs TRBV27 and TRBJ1-1; a weak D match, TRBD1 (6 bases). V lost 7 bases and J 6 bases, leaving 24 bases between the germline ends. CDR1 MNHEY and CDR2 SMNVEV come from the germline V gene (reference sequence). The CDR3 has 16 amino acids. The CDR3 spells CASNPGAGAGSAEAFF. Here the CDR3 DNA reads TGTGCCAGCAACCCTGGGGCGGGGGCCGGGAGTGCTGAAGCTTTCTTT.

V usage is TRBV30 and J usage is TRBJ2-7, with TRBD1 as a possible D gene (7 bases). Trimming removed 2 bases at V and 0 bases at J, with 11 bases between. The CDR3 covers 14 residues. Germline-derived CDR1 and CDR2 are GTSNPN and SVGIG (reference sequence). In nucleotides, the CDR3 is TGTGCCTGGAGTTCAGGGGGGAGCTCCTACGAGCAGTACTTC. It codes for CAWSSGGSSYEQYF.

The count of this clone is one. V usage is TRBV19 and J usage is TRBJ2-1; D gene unclear. Germline-derived CDR1 and CDR2 are LNHDA and SQIVND (reference sequence). The V end lost 5 bases, the J end lost 9 bases, and 14 bases lay between the germline ends. The CDR3 loop spans 13 amino acids. Here the CDR3 DNA reads TGTGCCAGTAGTCCGCGGCTTGAGGTTGAGCAGTTCTTC. It translates to CASSPRLEVEQFF. Drawing the rest from reference TRBV19 and TRBJ2-1, the complete variable domain is DGGITQSPKYLFRKEGQNVTLSCEQNLNHDAMYWYRQDPGQGLRLIYYSQIVNDFQKGDIAEGYSVSREKKESFPLTVTSAQKNPTAFYLCASSPRLEVEQFFGPGTRLTVL.

With respect to this clone: Additional DNA sequences in this sample encode the identical CDR3. The rearrangement uses TRBV2 and TRBJ1-2, with D possibly being TRBD1 (5 bases). The V gene lost 3 bases and the J gene lost 4 bases, with 9 bases spanning the gap. This CDR3 contains 13 residues. CDR1 and CDR2 from the germline V gene are SNHLY and FYNNEI. In nucleotides, the CDR3 is TGTGCCAGCAGTGATCGGGGGTCCTATGGCTACACCTTC. Protein sequence: CASSDRGSYGYTF.